Shown below are 24 T cell receptor beta chains from a single sample sequenced in a study of shared clonotypes between healthy human individuals (dated by TCRdb to 2020 to 2021). The library came from the immunoSEQ multiplex PCR assay. The clones in this table, taken by TCRdb from immuneACCESS, are in-frame only. Not every clone is retained; where verified, under half of the shortfall comes from an unresolved V gene, and the cause of the rest is unknown. This sample is represented by about half a million clones; roughly four fifths of them were singletons. Of the sample, 9.5% to 15% falls within the top ten clones. The sample taken for sequencing was PBMCs. The receptors shown here come from a woman aged 40-49 years in good health. Some clones in this sample may be carry-over from other donors' samples.

Concerning this clone itself: One base separates it from a far larger clone, so it is likely a read error. The CDR3 DNA sequence: TGTGCCAGCAGTGAAGTCCAGGTCTCTACCGGGGAGCTGTTTTTT. Residues: CASSEVQVSTGELFF. This chain joins TRBV6-1 and TRBJ2-2; D not certain. This CDR3 region has 15 residues. CDR1 MNHNS and CDR2 SASEGT come from the germline V gene. Trimming pared 1 base from V and 5 bases from J, leaving 11 bases between.

As concerns this clone: It differs at one base from a far larger clone, so likely a read error. The genes are TRBV6-1 and TRBJ1-1, with D tentatively TRBD1 (5 bases). Germline loops: CDR1 MNHNS, CDR2 SASEGT. This CDR3 has 13 residues. V was trimmed by 5 bases and J by 1 base, leaving 8 bases between them. The CDR3 nucleotides are TGTGCCAGCAGTTGGGACCCGAACACTGAAGCTTTCTTT. Its translation is CASSWDPNTEAFF.

The gene calls are TRBV19 and TRBJ1-2; 10 nucleotides match TRBD1. V gave up 6 bases and J gave up 5 bases; unmatched junction bases: 6. In germline, CDR1 is LNHDA, CDR2 SQIVND (reference sequence). The CDR3 spans 14 residues. CDR3 loop: CASRRPGQGYGYTF. For the CDR3, the DNA is TGTGCCAGTAGGAGACCGGGACAGGGGTATGGCTACACCTTC.

This clone occurred once. Only one base separates this from a far larger clonotype, so it likely reflects a read error. The rearrangement links TRBV4-1 to TRBJ2-1; TRBD2 aligns across 14 bases. From germline, CDR1 is MGHRA and CDR2 YSYEKL. The CDR3 contains 15 residues. CDR3 coding DNA: TGCGCCAGCAGCCCGGGACTAGCGGGAGAGAATGAGCGGTTCTTC. Amino acid sequence: CASSPGLAGENERFF.

In regard to this clone: A far larger clone is off by one base, so a read error is likely. The chain recombines TRBV5-6 with TRBJ2-5; D possibly corresponds to TRBD1 (6 bases). There are 15 residues in the CDR3. CDR1 SGHDT and CDR2 YYEEEE come from the germline V gene. CDR3 bases: TGTGCCAGCAGCTCAACTAGGGGGTACCAAGAGATCCAGTACTTC. Protein product: CASSSTRGYQEIQYF.

The rearrangement joins TRBV13 to TRBJ2-7; D is possibly TRBD1 or TRBD2 (5 bases each). The CDR3 has 15 amino acids. CDR1 is PRHDT, CDR2 FYEKMQ, per germline (reference sequence). V shed 3 bases and J shed 0 bases, with 12 bases lying between them. The CDR3: CASSLPGTSSYEQYF. CDR3 sequence (DNA): TGTGCCAGCAGCTTGCCCGGGACCAGCTCCTACGAGCAGTACTTC. Drawing the rest from reference TRBV13 and TRBJ2-7, the complete variable domain is AAGVIQSPRHLIKEKRETATLKCYPIPRHDTVYWYQQGPGQDPQFLISFYEKMQSDKGSIPDRFSAQQFSDYHSELNMSSLELGDSALYFCASSLPGTSSYEQYFGPGTRLTVT.

To note about this clone: Other DNA sequences in this sample translate to the same CDR3. This chain joins TRBV19 and TRBJ2-2; D may correspond to TRBD1 or TRBD2 (6 bases each). Germline assignment: CDR1 LNHDA and CDR2 SQIVND (reference sequence). The germline V and J ends were trimmed by 3 bases and 7 bases, with 9 bases remaining between them. This CDR3 region has 13 residues. CDR3 sequence: CASSIRGGGELFF. CDR3 nucleotides: TGTGCCAGTAGTATCAGGGGAGGCGGGGAGCTGTTTTTT.

V usage is TRBV6-5 and J usage is TRBJ1-2; no definite D call. Germline assignment: CDR1 MNHEY and CDR2 SVGAGI. This CDR3 has 14 residues. Trimming cost V 7 bases and J 0 bases, with 12 bases left between them. The CDR3 nucleotides are TGTGCCAGCAACGGGAGGAGTCCTAACTATGGCTACACCTTC. This encodes CASNGRSPNYGYTF.

Of note for this clone: Within the sample, other DNA sequences also encode this same CDR3. The genes are TRBV19 and TRBJ1-3, with D possibly matching TRBD1 (5 bases). This CDR3 is 16 amino acids long. Germline V gene data show CDR1 as LNHDA and CDR2 as SQIVND (reference sequence). V lost 7 bases, J lost 0 bases, and 16 bases lay in between. CDR3 region: CASTGGVLHSGNTIYF. The CDR3 bases are TGTGCCAGTACCGGGGGGGTTCTACACTCTGGAAACACCATATATTTT.

The V and J genes are TRBV7-6 and TRBJ2-7; a weak D match, TRBD2 (5 bases). The ends were cut back, 0 bases at V and 4 bases at J, with 10 bases in the middle. The CDR3 totals 14 residues. Germline CDR1 and CDR2: SGHVS and FNYEAQ. The CDR3 reads CASSLAGVTYEQYF. In DNA form, the CDR3 reads TGTGCCAGCAGCTTAGCGGGAGTTACTTACGAGCAGTACTTC.

V usage is TRBV4-2 and J usage is TRBJ1-4; 10 bases agree with TRBD1. The CDR3 runs to 15 residues. CDR1 is LGHNA and CDR2 is YNFKEQ in the germline V gene. V lost 0 bases to trimming and J lost 7 bases; unmatched junction nucleotides: 2. The CDR3 nucleotides read TGTGCCAGCAGCCAAGATGGGACAGGGGCTGAAAAACTGTTTTTT. Protein: CASSQDGTGAEKLFF.

About this clone: One junction end disagrees with the germline gene, perhaps due to a read error. The chain combines TRBV19 with TRBJ1-5, with a weak D call TRBD1 (6 bases). Germline V gene data show CDR1 as LNHDA and CDR2 as SQIVND (reference sequence). The CDR3 runs 17 residues. DNA of the CDR3: TGTGCCGGTAGTATAGATCTGGATTGGGGGGGGCGTCAGCCCCAGCATTTT. Amino acid sequence: CAGSIDLDWGGRQPQHF.

The rearrangement links TRBV5-1 to TRBJ2-2; TRBD1 agrees at 9 bases. Germline CDR1 is SGHRS and CDR2 is YFSETQ. With 2 bases clipped from V and 5 bases from J, the junction kept 4 bases outside the gene matches. The CDR3 runs 15 residues. The CDR3 sequence is CASSLYGTGTGELFF. For the CDR3, the DNA is TGCGCCAGCAGCTTATATGGGACAGGGACCGGGGAGCTGTTTTTT.

With regard to this clone: A single base is all that separates this from a far larger clone, so a read error is likely. No conserved phenylalanine or tryptophan is present at the end of the CDR3, so a read error is the likely explanation. The CDR3 region has the DNA TGTGCCTGGGAACGTAACTACGAGCAGTACCTC. This sequence encodes CAWERNYEQYL. The chain joins TRBV30 to TRBJ2-7; D remains unclear. V lost 5 bases and J 3 bases, leaving 8 bases between the germline ends. The CDR3 is 11 amino acids. In germline, CDR1 is GTSNPN, CDR2 SVGIG (reference sequence).

Notes on this clone: The same CDR3 is also encoded by other DNA sequences in this sample. The rearrangement uses TRBV28 and TRBJ2-5, with D tentatively TRBD2 (5 bases). CDR1 and CDR2 from the germline V gene are MDHEN and SYDVKM. V gave up 5 bases and J gave up 0 bases, with 10 bases separating them. The CDR3 sequence is 14 residues long. CDR3 sequence reads: CASSTRGYQETQYF. CDR3 bases: TGTGCCAGCAGTACCCGGGGTTACCAAGAGACCCAGTACTTC.

This chain joins TRBV7-9 and TRBJ2-5; maybe TRBD2 (6 bases). Germline CDR1 SEHNR, CDR2 FQNEAQ (reference sequence). V was cut by 1 base and J by 2 bases, with 14 bases left in between. The CDR3 loop spans 16 amino acids. CDR3 sequence: CASSLGLRDSQETQYF. CDR3 nucleotide sequence: TGTGCCAGCAGCTTAGGATTGCGGGATTCGCAAGAGACCCAGTACTTC.

About this clone itself: This likely reflects a read error, since a far larger clone is one base away. The J gene is TRBJ2-2, the V gene TRBV27; D call uncertain. Germline CDR1 and CDR2: MNHEY and SMNVEV (reference sequence). The CDR3 spans 11 residues. V was shortened by 9 bases and J by 1 base, with 3 bases between the two germline ends. CDR3 sequence: CARGNTGELFF. The CDR3 DNA reads TGTGCCAGAGGGAACACCGGGGAGCTGTTTTTT.

Remarks on this clone: Relative to the germline gene, one junction end is altered; a read error may explain this. The identical CDR3 is also encoded by other nucleotide sequences in the sample. This rearrangement joins TRBV6-5 to TRBJ1-2; no reliable D call. Germline values: CDR1 MNHEY, CDR2 SVGAGI. This CDR3 has 13 residues. The CDR3 DNA reads TGTGCCAGCAAGCTCGGGCAGCACTACGGCTACACCTTC. Translating it yields CASKLGQHYGYTF.

Written as DNA, the CDR3 is TGCGCCAGCAGCCCTACGACAGGGGGCTTTCGAGAGCAGTACTTC. Protein: CASSPTTGGFREQYF. This chain uses TRBV10-1 with TRBJ2-7, with TRBD1 identical over 10 bases. With V trimmed by 6 bases and J by 7 bases, 12 bases remained unmatched. The CDR3 totals 15 residues. From germline, CDR1 is WNHNN and CDR2 SYGVQD (reference sequence).

The V and J genes are TRBV10-2 and TRBJ2-7, with 10 bases identical to TRBD2. Germline assignment: CDR1 WSHSY and CDR2 SAAADI. J was trimmed by 3 bases and V by 4 bases; bases with no gene match: 3. This CDR3 comprises 14 residues. The CDR3 nucleotides are TGCGCCAGCAGTGCGCTAGCGGGAGTCTACGAGCAGTACTTC. Translation gives CASSALAGVYEQYF.

Details on this clone: A far larger clone is one base from this, pointing to a likely read error. The CDR3 does not close with the conserved phenylalanine or tryptophan, likely indicating a read error. This chain connects TRBV7-8 to TRBJ2-3; D uncertain. Per the germline V gene, CDR1 is SGHVS and CDR2 is FQNEAQ. The CDR3 loop spans 15 amino acids. The ends were cut back, 0 bases at V and 5 bases at J, with 12 bases in the middle. This CDR3 reads CASSLAQKTGDTQYL. CDR3 bases: TGTGCCAGCAGCTTAGCTCAGAAAACGGGAGATACGCAGTATCTT.

On this clone itself: Given a far larger clone just one base away, this is likely a sequencing read error. Other DNA sequences in the sample encode the same CDR3. The chain combines TRBV30 with TRBJ1-4, with a weak D call TRBD1 (6 bases). Germline CDR1 GTSNPN, CDR2 SVGIG (reference sequence). The CDR3 sequence is 14 residues long. In DNA form, the CDR3 reads TGTGCCTGGGGGGAACAGGGTGCTAATGAGAAACTGTTTTTT. As protein: CAWGEQGANEKLFF.

The J gene is TRBJ1-5, the V gene TRBV28; D is ambiguous. V dropped 7 bases and J dropped 4 bases, with 17 bases sitting between them. This CDR3 spans 15 amino acids. Germline assignment: CDR1 MDHEN and CDR2 SYDVKM. The CDR3 here is CASNTPRRLNQPQHF. The DNA for the CDR3 is TGTGCCAGCAACACCCCACGCAGGTTGAATCAGCCCCAGCATTTT.

With regard to this clone: A far larger clone is a single base away, which makes a read error likely. This rearrangement joins TRBV30 to TRBJ2-1, with 7 bases lining up with TRBD2. From germline, CDR1 is GTSNPN and CDR2 SVGIG (reference sequence). The CDR3 is 14 amino acids. Trimming cost V 2 bases and J 4 bases; bases outside gene matches: 5. Written as DNA, the CDR3 is TGTGCCTGGAGTATCAGCGGGGATTACAATGAGCAGTTCTTC. Translated: CAWSISGDYNEQFF.